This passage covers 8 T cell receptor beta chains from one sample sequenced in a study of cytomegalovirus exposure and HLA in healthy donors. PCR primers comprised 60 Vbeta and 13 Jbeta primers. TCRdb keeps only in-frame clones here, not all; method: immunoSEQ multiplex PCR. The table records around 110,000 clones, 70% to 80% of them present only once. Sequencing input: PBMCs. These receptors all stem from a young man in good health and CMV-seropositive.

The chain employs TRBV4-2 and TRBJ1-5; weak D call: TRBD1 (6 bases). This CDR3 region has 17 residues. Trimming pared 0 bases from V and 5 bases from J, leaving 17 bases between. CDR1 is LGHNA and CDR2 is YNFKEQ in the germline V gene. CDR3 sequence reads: CASSQDGAGESYQPQHF. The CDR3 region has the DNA TGTGCCAGCAGCCAAGATGGGGCAGGGGAGTCGTATCAGCCCCAGCATTTT.

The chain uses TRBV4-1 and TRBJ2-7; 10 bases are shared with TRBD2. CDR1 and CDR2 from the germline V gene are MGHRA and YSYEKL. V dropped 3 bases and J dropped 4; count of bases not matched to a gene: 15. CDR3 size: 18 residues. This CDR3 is CASSHPQGASGRSYEQYF. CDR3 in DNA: TGCGCCAGCAGCCACCCTCAGGGGGCTAGCGGGAGATCTTACGAGCAGTACTTC.

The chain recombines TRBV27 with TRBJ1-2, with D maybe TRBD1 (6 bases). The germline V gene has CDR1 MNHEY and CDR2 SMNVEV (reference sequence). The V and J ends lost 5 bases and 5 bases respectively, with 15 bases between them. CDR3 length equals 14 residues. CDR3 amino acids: CASSVTGLGYGYTF. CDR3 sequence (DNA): TGTGCCAGCAGTGTTACAGGGTTAGGGTATGGCTACACCTTC.

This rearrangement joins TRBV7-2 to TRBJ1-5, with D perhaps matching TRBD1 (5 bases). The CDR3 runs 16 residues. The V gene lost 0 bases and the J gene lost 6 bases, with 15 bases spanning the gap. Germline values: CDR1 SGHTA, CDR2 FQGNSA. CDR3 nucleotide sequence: TGTGCCAGCAGCTTAGCGCTAGAAAGGGGCGGTCAGCCCCAGCATTTT. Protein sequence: CASSLALERGGQPQHF.

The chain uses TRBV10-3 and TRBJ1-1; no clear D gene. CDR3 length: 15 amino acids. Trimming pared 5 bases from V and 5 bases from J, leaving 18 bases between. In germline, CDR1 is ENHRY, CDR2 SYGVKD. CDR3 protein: CAISTRSNAHTEAFF. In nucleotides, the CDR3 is TGTGCCATCAGTACCCGGAGCAATGCCCATACTGAAGCTTTCTTT.

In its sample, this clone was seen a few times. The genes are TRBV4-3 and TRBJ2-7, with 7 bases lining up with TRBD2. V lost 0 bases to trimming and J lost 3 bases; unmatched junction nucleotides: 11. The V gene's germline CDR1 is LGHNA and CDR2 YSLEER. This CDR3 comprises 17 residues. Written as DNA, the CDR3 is TGCGCCAGCAGCCAAGATTGGTCGGCGGGAGAGATCTACGAGCAGTACTTC. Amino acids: CASSQDWSAGEIYEQYF.

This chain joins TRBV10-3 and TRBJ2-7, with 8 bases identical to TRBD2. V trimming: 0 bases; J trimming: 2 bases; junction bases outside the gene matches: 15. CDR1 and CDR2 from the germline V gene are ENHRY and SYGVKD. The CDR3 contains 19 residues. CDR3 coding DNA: TGTGCCATCAGTGAGTCGAACTTTGGCGGGGGGCCCTCACCCTACGAGCAGTACTTC. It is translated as CAISESNFGGGPSPYEQYF.

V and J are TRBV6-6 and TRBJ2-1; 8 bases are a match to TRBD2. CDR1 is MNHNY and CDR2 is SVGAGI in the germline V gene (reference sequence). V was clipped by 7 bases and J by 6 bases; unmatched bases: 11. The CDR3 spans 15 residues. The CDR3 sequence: CASTQPELAANEQFF. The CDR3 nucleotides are TGTGCCAGCACTCAGCCGGAACTAGCGGCCAATGAGCAGTTCTTC.